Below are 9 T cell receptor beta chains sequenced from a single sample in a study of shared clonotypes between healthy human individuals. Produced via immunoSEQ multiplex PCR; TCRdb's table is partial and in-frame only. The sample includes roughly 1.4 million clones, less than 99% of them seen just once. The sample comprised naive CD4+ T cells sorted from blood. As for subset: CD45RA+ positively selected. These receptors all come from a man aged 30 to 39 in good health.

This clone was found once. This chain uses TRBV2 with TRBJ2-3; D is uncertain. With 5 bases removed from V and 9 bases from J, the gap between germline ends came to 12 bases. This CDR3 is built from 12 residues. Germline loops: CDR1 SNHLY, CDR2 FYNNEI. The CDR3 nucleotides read TGTGCCAGCAGTCCCCCGGAGCCGACGCAGTATTTT. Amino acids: CASSPPEPTQYF.

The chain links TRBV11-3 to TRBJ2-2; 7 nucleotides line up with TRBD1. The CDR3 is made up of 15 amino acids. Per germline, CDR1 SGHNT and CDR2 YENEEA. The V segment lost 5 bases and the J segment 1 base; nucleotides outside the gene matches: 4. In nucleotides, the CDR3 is TGTGCCAGCAGCGTACACAGGGGGAACACCGGGGAGCTGTTTTTT. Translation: CASSVHRGNTGELFF.

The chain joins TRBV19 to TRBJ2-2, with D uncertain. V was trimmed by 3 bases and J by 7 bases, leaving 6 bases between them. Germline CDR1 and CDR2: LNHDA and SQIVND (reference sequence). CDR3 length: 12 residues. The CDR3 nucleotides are TGTGCCAGTAGTATTCGGAACGGGGAGCTGTTTTTT. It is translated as CASSIRNGELFF.

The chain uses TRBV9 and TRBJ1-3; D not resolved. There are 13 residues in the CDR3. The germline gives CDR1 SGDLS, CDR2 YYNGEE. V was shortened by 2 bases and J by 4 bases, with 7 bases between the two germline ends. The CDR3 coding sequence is TGTGCCAGCAGCGTGGGGATAGGAAACACCATATATTTT. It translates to CASSVGIGNTIYF.

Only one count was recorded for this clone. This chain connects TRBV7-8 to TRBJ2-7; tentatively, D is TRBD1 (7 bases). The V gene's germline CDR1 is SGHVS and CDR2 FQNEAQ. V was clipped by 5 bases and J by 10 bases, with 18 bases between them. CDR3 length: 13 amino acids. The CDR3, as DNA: TGTGCCAGCAGCCCAGGGGGGATGAGCCAACAGTACTTC. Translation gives CASSPGGMSQQYF. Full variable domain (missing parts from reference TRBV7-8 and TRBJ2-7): GAGVSQSPRYKVAKRGQDVALRCDPISGHVSLFWYQQALGQGPEFLTYFQNEAQLDKSGLPSDRFFAERPEGSVSTLKIQRTQQEDSAVYLCASSPGGMSQQYFGPGTRLTVT.

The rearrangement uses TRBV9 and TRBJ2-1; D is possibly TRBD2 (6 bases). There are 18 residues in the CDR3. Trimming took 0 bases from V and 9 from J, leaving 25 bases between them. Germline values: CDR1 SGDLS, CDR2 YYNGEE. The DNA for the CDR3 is TGTGCCAGCAGCGTAGACCCAAGGAGCGGGCTTGTTAGCGGTGAGCAGTTCTTC. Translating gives CASSVDPRSGLVSGEQFF.

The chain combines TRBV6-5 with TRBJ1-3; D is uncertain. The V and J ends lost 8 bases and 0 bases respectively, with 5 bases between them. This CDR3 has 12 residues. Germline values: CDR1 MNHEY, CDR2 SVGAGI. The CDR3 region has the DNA TGTGCCAGCGGGTCCTCTGGAAACACCATATATTTT. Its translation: CASGSSGNTIYF.

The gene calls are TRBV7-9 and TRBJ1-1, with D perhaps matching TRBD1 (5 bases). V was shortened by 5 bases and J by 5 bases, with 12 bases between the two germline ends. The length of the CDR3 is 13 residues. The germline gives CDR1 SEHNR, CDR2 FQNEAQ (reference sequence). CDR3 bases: TGTGCCAGCAGCCATCAGGGAGGAACTGAAGCTTTCTTT. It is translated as CASSHQGGTEAFF.

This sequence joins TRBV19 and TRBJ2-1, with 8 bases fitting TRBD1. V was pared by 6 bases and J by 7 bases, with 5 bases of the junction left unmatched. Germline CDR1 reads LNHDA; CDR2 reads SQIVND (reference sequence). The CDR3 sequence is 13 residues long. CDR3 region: CASSRQGINEQFF. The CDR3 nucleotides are TGTGCCAGTAGCCGACAGGGGATAAATGAGCAGTTCTTC.